A single TCR beta chain is shown here with its context. Time point noted: newly diagnosed GD, antithyroid drugs for less than 3 months. PBMC RNA served as the TCR library source. The data were taken from a study of regulatory T cells in long-lasting Graves disease. To make TCR beta libraries, researchers used iRepertoire HTBI primers and Arm-PCR of CDR3 regions. One entry per CDR3 protein results from TCRdb running MiXCR on the multiplex PCR reads. Here the sample spans approximately 560,000 distinct CDR3 sequences, around 15% being singletons. These data were likewise used in another study, on T cells in Graves' hyperthyroidism and ophthalmopathy.

The receptor was derived from a young man with Graves disease. Sequencing was performed on peripheral blood mononuclear cells (PBMCs), taken at new diagnosis, from a patient treated with antithyroid drugs.

CDR3 in amino acids: CASSSEGRAFF. The CDR3 nucleotides are TGTGCCAGCAGCTCCGAGGGCCGAGCTTTCTTT. J is TRBJ1-1 and V is TRBV9; D gene ambiguous. V lost 4 bases to trimming and J lost 10 bases, with 11 bases between them. The germline CDR1 and CDR2 sequences are SGDLS and YYNGEE. The CDR3 contains 11 residues.